This record looks at one T cell receptor (beta chain) sequence and its context. This entry belongs to a study of patients and donors after allogeneic stem cell transplantation. The ends were cut back, 3 bases at V and 7 bases at J, with 22 bases in the middle. The CDR3 has 16 residues. TCRdb reanalysed the RT-PCR reads using MiXCR and keeps one entry per CDR3 protein. The data contain about 960,000 distinct CDR3 sequences, about a sixth of them seen just once; the ten biggest clones take up around 6%. The material sequenced was blood, either unsorted or a sorted T cell fraction (not recorded which). The rearrangement links TRBV12-3 or TRBV12-4 to TRBJ2-7; possible D gene TRBD2, 5 bases. This sequence was found in a human donor who was either an allogeneic HSCT recipient or a stem cell or donor lymphocyte infusion donor (not recorded which). It is not recorded whose cells these are; they may come from a transplant donor. The CDR3 region has the DNA TGTGCCAGCAGTTTTTGGGCGTTAGTCCCTACGGGGGAGCAGTACTTC. It codes for CASSFWALVPTGEQYF.